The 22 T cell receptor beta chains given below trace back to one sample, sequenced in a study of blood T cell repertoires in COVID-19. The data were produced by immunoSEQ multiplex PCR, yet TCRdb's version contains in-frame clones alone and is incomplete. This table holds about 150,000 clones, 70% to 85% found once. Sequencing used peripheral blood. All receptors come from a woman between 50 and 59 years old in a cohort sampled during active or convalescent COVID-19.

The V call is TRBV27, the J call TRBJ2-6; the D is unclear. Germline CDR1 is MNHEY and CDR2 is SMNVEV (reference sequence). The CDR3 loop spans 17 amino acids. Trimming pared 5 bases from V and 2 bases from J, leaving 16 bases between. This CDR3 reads CASSPRIRSTGANVLTF. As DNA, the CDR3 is TGTGCCAGCAGTCCAAGGATCAGGTCAACTGGGGCCAACGTCCTGACTTTC. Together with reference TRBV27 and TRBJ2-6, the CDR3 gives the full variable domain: EAQVTQNPRYLITVTGKKLTVTCSQNMNHEYMSWYRQDPGLGLRQIYYSMNVEVTDKGDVPEGYKVSRKEKRNFPLILESPSPNQTSLYFCASSPRIRSTGANVLTFGAGSRLTVL.

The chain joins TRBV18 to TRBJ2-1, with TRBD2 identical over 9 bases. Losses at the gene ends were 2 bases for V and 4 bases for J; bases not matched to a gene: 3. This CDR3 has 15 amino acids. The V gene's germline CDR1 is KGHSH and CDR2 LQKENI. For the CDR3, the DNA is TGTGCCAGCTCACCATTACTAGCGGGTTACAATGAGCAGTTCTTC. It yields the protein CASSPLLAGYNEQFF.

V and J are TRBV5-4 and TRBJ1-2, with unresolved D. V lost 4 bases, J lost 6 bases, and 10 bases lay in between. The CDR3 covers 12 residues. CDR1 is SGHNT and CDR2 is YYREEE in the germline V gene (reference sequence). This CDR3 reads CASSRDRDGYTF. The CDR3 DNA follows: TGTGCCAGCAGCCGTGACCGGGATGGCTACACCTTC. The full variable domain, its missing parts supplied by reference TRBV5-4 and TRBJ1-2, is ETGVTQSPTHLIKTRGQQVTLRCSSQSGHNTVSWYQQALGQGPQFIFQYYREEENGRGNFPPRFSGLQFPNYSSELNVNALELDDSALYLCASSRDRDGYTFGSGTRLTVV.

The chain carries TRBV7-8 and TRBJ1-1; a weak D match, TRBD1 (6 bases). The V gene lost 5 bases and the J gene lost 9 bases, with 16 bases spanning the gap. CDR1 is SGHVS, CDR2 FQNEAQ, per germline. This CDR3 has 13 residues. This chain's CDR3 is CASSPHRTAQAFF. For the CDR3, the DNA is TGTGCCAGCAGCCCTCATAGGACAGCCCAAGCTTTCTTT.

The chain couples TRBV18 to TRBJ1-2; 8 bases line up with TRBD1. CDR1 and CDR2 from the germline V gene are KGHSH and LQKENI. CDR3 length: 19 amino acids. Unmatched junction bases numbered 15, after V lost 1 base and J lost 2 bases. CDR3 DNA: TGTGCCAGCTCACCACGGGGGTCACCCGGGGCAGGGGGCAACTATGGCTACACCTTC. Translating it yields CASSPRGSPGAGGNYGYTF.

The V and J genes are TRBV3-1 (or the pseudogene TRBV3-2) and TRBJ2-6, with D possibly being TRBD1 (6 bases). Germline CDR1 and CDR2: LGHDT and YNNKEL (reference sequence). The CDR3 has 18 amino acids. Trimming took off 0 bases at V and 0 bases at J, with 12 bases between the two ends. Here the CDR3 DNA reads TGTGCCAGCAGCCAAGAGGGGACATTTGTCTCTGGGGCCAACGTCCTGACTTTC. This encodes CASSQEGTFVSGANVLTF.

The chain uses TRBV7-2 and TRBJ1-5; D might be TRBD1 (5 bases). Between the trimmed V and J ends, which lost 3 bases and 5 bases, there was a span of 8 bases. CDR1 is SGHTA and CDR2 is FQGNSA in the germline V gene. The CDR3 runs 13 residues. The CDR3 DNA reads TGTGCCAGCAGCTTCGGGGGGGATCAGCCCCAGCATTTT. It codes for CASSFGGDQPQHF.

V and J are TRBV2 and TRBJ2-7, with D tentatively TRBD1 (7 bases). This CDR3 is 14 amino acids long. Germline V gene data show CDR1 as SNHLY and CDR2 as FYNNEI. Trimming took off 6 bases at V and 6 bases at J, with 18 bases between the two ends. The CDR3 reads CASSEDRFSGEQYF. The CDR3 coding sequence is TGTGCCAGCAGCGAGGACAGGTTTAGCGGCGAGCAGTACTTC. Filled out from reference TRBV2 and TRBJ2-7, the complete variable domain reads EPEVTQTPSHQVTQMGQEVILRCVPISNHLYFYWYRQILGQKVEFLVSFYNNEISEKSEIFDDQFSVERPDGSNFTLKIRSTKLEDSAMYFCASSEDRFSGEQYFGPGTRLTVT.

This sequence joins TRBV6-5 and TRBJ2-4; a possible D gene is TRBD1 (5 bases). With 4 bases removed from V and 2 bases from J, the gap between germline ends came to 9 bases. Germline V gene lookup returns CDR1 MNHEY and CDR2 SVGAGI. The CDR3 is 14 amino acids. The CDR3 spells CASSSGYTKNIQYF. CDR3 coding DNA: TGTGCCAGCAGTTCAGGGTACACCAAAAACATTCAGTACTTC.

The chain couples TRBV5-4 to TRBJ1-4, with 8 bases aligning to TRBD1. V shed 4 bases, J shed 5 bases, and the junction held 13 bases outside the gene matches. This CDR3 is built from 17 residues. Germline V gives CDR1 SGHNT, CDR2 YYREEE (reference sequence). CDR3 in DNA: TGTGCCAGCAGCCATCGGACAGGGCGTGGGCCGAATGAAAAACTGTTTTTT. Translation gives CASSHRTGRGPNEKLFF. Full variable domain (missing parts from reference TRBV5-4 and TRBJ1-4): ETGVTQSPTHLIKTRGQQVTLRCSSQSGHNTVSWYQQALGQGPQFIFQYYREEENGRGNFPPRFSGLQFPNYSSELNVNALELDDSALYLCASSHRTGRGPNEKLFFGSGTQLSVL.

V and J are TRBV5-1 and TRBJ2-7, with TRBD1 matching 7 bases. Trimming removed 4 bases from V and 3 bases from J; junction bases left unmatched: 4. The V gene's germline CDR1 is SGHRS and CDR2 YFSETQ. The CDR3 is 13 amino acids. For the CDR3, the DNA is TGCGCCAGCAGCGCCGGGACAGTCTACGAGCAGTACTTC. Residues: CASSAGTVYEQYF.

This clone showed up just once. CDR3 sequence: CASSIGWQRFYEQYF. Written as DNA, the CDR3 is TGTGCCAGCAGTATAGGGTGGCAGCGGTTCTACGAGCAGTACTTC. The chain employs TRBV9 and TRBJ2-7, with a tentative D call TRBD2 (5 bases). The CDR3 is 15 residues long. The germline gives CDR1 SGDLS, CDR2 YYNGEE. Trimming removed 5 bases from V and 3 bases from J, with 18 bases in between.

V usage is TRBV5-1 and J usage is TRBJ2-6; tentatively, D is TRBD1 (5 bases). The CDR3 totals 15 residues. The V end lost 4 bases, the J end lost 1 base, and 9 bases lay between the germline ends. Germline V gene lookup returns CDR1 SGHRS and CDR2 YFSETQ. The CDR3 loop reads CASSAQGSGANVLTF. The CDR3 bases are TGCGCCAGCAGCGCCCAGGGATCTGGGGCCAACGTCCTGACTTTC.

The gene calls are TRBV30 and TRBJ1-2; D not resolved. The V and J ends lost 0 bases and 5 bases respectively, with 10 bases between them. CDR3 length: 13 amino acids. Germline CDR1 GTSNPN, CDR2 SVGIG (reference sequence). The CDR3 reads CAWSVSLRYGYTF. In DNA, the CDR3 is TGTGCCTGGAGTGTGAGCCTACGGTATGGCTACACCTTC.

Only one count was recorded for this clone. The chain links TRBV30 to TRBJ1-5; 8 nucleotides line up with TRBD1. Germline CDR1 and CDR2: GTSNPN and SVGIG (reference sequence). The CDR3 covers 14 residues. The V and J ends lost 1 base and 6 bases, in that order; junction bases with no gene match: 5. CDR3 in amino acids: CAWSDGQGSQPQHF. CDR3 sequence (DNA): TGTGCCTGGAGTGACGGACAGGGCAGTCAGCCCCAGCATTTT. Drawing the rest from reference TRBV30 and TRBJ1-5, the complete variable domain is SQTIHQWPATLVQPVGSPLSLECTVEGTSNPNLYWYRQAAGRGLQLLFYSVGIGQISSEVPQNLSASRPQDRQFILSSKKLLLSDSGFYLCAWSDGQGSQPQHFGDGTRLSIL.

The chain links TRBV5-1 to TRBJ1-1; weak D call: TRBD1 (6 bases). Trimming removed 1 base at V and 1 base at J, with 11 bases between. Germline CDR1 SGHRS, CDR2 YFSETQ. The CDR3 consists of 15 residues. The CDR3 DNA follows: TGCGCCAGCAGCTTGCCCAGGACAGAGAACACTGAAGCTTTCTTT. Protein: CASSLPRTENTEAFF.

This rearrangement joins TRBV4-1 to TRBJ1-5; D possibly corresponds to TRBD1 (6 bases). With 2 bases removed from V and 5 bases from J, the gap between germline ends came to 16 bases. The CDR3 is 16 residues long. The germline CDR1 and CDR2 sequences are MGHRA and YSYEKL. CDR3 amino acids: CASSQSGQIRDQPQHF. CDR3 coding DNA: TGCGCCAGCAGCCAATCTGGACAGATTCGGGATCAGCCCCAGCATTTT.

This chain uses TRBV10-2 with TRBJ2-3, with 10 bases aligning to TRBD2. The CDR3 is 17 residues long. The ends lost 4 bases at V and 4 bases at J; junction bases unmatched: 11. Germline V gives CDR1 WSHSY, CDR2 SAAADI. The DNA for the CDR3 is TGCGCCAGCAGTGCCCCATTAGCGGGGGGCGGCGCAGATACGCAGTATTTT. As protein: CASSAPLAGGGADTQYF.

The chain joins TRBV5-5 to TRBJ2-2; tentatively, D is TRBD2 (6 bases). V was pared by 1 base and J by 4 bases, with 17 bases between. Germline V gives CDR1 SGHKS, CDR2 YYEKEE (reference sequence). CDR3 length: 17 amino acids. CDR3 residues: CASSLYLTRATTGELFF. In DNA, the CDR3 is TGTGCCAGCAGCTTGTATCTGACTAGGGCCACCACCGGGGAGCTGTTTTTT.

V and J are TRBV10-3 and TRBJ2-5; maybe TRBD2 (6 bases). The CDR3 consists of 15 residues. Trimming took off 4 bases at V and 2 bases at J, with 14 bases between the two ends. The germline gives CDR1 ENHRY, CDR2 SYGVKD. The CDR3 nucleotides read TGTGCCATCAGTGCCGGGGGAAGGGTGCAAGAGACCCAGTACTTC. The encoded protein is CAISAGGRVQETQYF.

CDR3 coding DNA: TGTGCCAGCAGCTCCCCCCTGCGGGACACTGAAGCTTTCTTT. It specifies CASSSPLRDTEAFF. The J gene is TRBJ1-1, the V gene TRBV11-2, with D unclear. The ends were cut back, 4 bases at V and 3 bases at J, with 12 bases in the middle. Germline CDR1 SGHAT, CDR2 FQNNGV. CDR3 length: 14 residues.

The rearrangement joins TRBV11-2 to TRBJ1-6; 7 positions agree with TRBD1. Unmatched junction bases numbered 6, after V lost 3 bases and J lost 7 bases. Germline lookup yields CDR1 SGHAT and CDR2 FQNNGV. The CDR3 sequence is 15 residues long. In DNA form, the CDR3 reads TGTGCCAGCAGCTTGTCAGGGGGGCTCAATTCACCCCTCCACTTT. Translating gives CASSLSGGLNSPLHF.